This T cell receptor (beta chain) was identified in a study of control samples from healthy donors and cancer patients. TCRdb's table, derived via immunoSEQ multiplex PCR, lists solely in-frame clones and lacks some. This table has roughly 150,000 clones, more than 85% appearing once. With 1 base clipped from V and 0 bases from J, the junction kept 2 bases outside the gene matches. The germline V gene encodes CDR1 SGHTA and CDR2 FQGNSA. The CDR3 is 15 amino acids. The chain has TRBV7-2 and TRBJ2-7, with 8 bases identical to TRBD1. The receptor comes from a man aged 45-65 years in good health. Source material: blood. CDR3 region: CASSLGQGSSYEQYF. CDR3 in DNA: TGTGCCAGCAGCTTAGGACAGGGGAGCTCCTACGAGCAGTACTTC.